The 18 T cell receptor beta chains listed next were all sequenced from one sample in a study of shared clonotypes between healthy human individuals. Clones were read by immunoSEQ multiplex PCR, and TCRdb kept only the in-frame ones, dropping some. The sample contains some 2,100,000 clones, roughly 95% of which appear only once. Specimen: naive CD4+ T cells sorted from blood. Subset of the sample: CD45RA+ positively selected. Source of these receptors: a man aged 18 to 29 in good health.

In its sample, this clone was seen once. The CDR3 sequence: CATRETGGYNSPLHF. The CDR3 DNA sequence: TGTGCCACTCGTGAGACAGGGGGTTATAATTCACCCCTCCACTTT. The chain recombines TRBV6-5 with TRBJ1-6; the match to TRBD1 covers 9 bases. The CDR3 loop spans 15 amino acids. Germline CDR1 MNHEY, CDR2 SVGAGI. Trimming at V came to 10 bases and at J to 4 bases, leaving 8 bases not matched to a gene.

The V gene is TRBV4-1, the J gene TRBJ1-5; D remains ambiguous. The V end lost 6 bases, the J end lost 3 bases, and 18 bases lay between the germline ends. The CDR3 is 16 amino acids. Germline loops: CDR1 MGHRA, CDR2 YSYEKL. CDR3 loop: CASRQRYTALNQPQHF. The DNA of the CDR3 is TGCGCCAGCAGGCAACGGTACACGGCCCTCAATCAGCCCCAGCATTTT.

CDR3 protein: CASSLGQAVGQETQYF. CDR3 sequence (DNA): TGTGCCAGCAGCTTAGGCCAGGCGGTCGGTCAAGAGACCCAGTACTTC. The chain links TRBV11-3 to TRBJ2-5, with D hard to call. V lost 1 base, J lost 2 bases, and 14 bases lay in between. In germline, CDR1 is SGHNT, CDR2 YENEEA. There are 16 residues in the CDR3.

This clone was counted a single time. The chain couples TRBV30 to TRBJ2-4; D gene uncertain. Trimming removed 0 bases from V and 0 bases from J, with 12 bases in between. Germline CDR1 GTSNPN, CDR2 SVGIG (reference sequence). CDR3 length: 16 amino acids. The CDR3 sequence: CAWSVNGRIAKNIQYF. The CDR3 DNA sequence: TGTGCCTGGAGTGTAAACGGACGAATAGCCAAAAACATTCAGTACTTC.

The CDR3 DNA reads as TGTGCCAGCAGTTCCGCCGGAGGGGGACTTAATGAAAAACTGTTTTTT. Translating it yields CASSSAGGGLNEKLFF. The J gene is TRBJ1-4, the V gene TRBV6-6; weak D call: TRBD1 (6 bases). Trimming removed 4 bases at V and 4 bases at J, with 16 bases between. Germline-derived CDR1 and CDR2 are MNHNY and SVGAGI (reference sequence). This CDR3 has 16 residues.

This chain joins TRBV6-5 and TRBJ1-3; no firm D call. Germline lookup yields CDR1 MNHEY and CDR2 SVGAGI. The CDR3 loop spans 15 amino acids. The ends were cut back, 8 bases at V and 0 bases at J, with 14 bases in the middle. This chain's CDR3 is CASSPHRGSGNTIYF. CDR3 sequence (DNA): TGTGCCAGCTCCCCTCATCGGGGCTCTGGAAACACCATATATTTT.

Only a few counts were recorded for this clone. Different DNA sequences within this sample yield the same CDR3. The rearrangement uses TRBV15 and TRBJ1-3; no clear D gene. The CDR3 is 12 residues long. Trimming removed 0 bases from V and 4 bases from J, with 1 base in between. CDR1 and CDR2 (germline): LNHNV, YYDKDF (reference sequence). CDR3 in DNA: TGTGCCACCAGCAGAGACGGAAACACCATATATTTT. Translation gives CATSRDGNTIYF.

The CDR3 DNA sequence: TGTGCCAGCAGAGTAGAGGGGCGATGGGATCAGCCCCAGCATTTT. It specifies CASRVEGRWDQPQHF. V gene TRBV28 combines with J gene TRBJ1-5; D might be TRBD1 (5 bases). Germline V gene lookup returns CDR1 MDHEN and CDR2 SYDVKM. The V gene lost 6 bases and the J gene lost 5 bases, with 17 bases spanning the gap. The CDR3 consists of 15 residues.

The rearrangement uses TRBV28 and TRBJ2-3; D unclear. Germline V gene sequence: CDR1 MDHEN, CDR2 SYDVKM. V lost 3 bases to trimming and J lost 0 bases, with 7 bases between them. This CDR3 is built from 14 residues. CDR3 coding DNA: TGTGCCAGCAGTTTGGGCAGAAGCACAGATACGCAGTATTTT. Protein: CASSLGRSTDTQYF.

On this clone itself: Within the sample, other DNA sequences also encode this same CDR3. V usage is TRBV18 and J usage is TRBJ2-7; D uncertain. The CDR3 has 12 amino acids. Germline V gene lookup returns CDR1 KGHSH and CDR2 LQKENI. V lost 2 bases, J lost 3 bases, and 5 bases lay in between. The DNA for the CDR3 is TGTGCCAGCTCACCAGCTAGCTACGAGCAGTACTTC. Encoded protein: CASSPASYEQYF.

The rearrangement uses TRBV19 and TRBJ1-5, with a possible D match to TRBD1 (5 bases). The CDR3 has 13 amino acids. The V end lost 6 bases, the J end lost 7 bases, and 13 bases lay between the germline ends. In germline, CDR1 is LNHDA, CDR2 SQIVND (reference sequence). The CDR3 DNA is TGTGCCAGTAGGTTGGCAGGGTCCCAGCCCCAGCATTTT. Amino acid sequence: CASRLAGSQPQHF. Based on the CDR3 plus reference TRBV19 and TRBJ1-5, the full variable domain is DGGITQSPKYLFRKEGQNVTLSCEQNLNHDAMYWYRQDPGQGLRLIYYSQIVNDFQKGDIAEGYSVSREKKESFPLTVTSAQKNPTAFYLCASRLAGSQPQHFGDGTRLSIL.

The rearrangement uses TRBV7-2 and TRBJ2-2; D is perhaps TRBD1 (6 bases). V was trimmed by 1 base and J by 6 bases, leaving 9 bases between them. The germline gives CDR1 SGHTA, CDR2 FQGNSA. The CDR3 consists of 14 residues. CDR3 sequence reads: CASSLEGQPGELFF. The CDR3 bases are TGTGCCAGCAGCTTAGAAGGACAGCCCGGGGAGCTGTTTTTT.

The chain carries TRBV27 and TRBJ2-1; TRBD2 agrees at 10 bases. The CDR3 extends over 14 amino acids. The germline gives CDR1 MNHEY, CDR2 SMNVEV (reference sequence). J lost 6 bases, V lost 5 bases, and 4 bases had no gene match. The CDR3 is CASSERGGRNEQFF. The DNA for the CDR3 is TGTGCCAGCAGTGAGCGGGGGGGCCGCAATGAGCAGTTCTTC.

The chain employs TRBV28 and TRBJ2-7, with D possibly being TRBD1 (6 bases). This CDR3 has 11 amino acids. With 10 bases removed from V and 3 bases from J, the gap between germline ends came to 10 bases. Germline V CDR1 and CDR2: MDHEN, SYDVKM. The DNA for the CDR3 is TGTGCCACCGAGGGGGTCTACGAGCAGTACTTC. This sequence encodes CATEGVYEQYF.

V usage is TRBV9 and J usage is TRBJ2-5, with 8 bases identical to TRBD1. Germline V CDR1 and CDR2: SGDLS, YYNGEE. V gave up 4 bases and J gave up 5 bases; unmatched junction bases: 7. The CDR3 has 14 residues. The CDR3 region is CASSLGQGSETQYF. CDR3 in DNA: TGTGCCAGCAGCCTCGGACAGGGAAGCGAGACCCAGTACTTC.

The rearrangement links TRBV5-4 to TRBJ2-7; TRBD1 agrees at 7 bases. CDR1 and CDR2 (germline): SGHNT, YYREEE (reference sequence). The V segment lost 0 bases and the J segment 4 bases; nucleotides outside the gene matches: 10. The CDR3 runs to 16 residues. CDR3 loop: CASSLAGPTGVYEQYF. The CDR3 nucleotides read TGTGCCAGCAGCTTGGCAGGCCCTACAGGGGTATACGAGCAGTACTTC.

This clone appeared once. The chain carries TRBV4-1 and TRBJ2-3, with 10 bases fitting TRBD2. After removal of 1 base from V and 4 bases from J, the junction contained 11 bases not matched to a gene. Germline CDR1 is MGHRA and CDR2 is YSYEKL. CDR3 length: 18 residues. The CDR3 DNA sequence: TGCGCCAGCAGCCAAGGTTCTAGCGGGGGTATTGGAGCAGATACGCAGTATTTT. Protein sequence: CASSQGSSGGIGADTQYF.

This chain uses TRBV18 with TRBJ1-5, with 9 bases identical to TRBD1. The length of the CDR3 is 15 residues. Germline V CDR1 and CDR2: KGHSH, LQKENI. Unmatched junction bases numbered 4, after V lost 3 bases and J lost 4 bases. The CDR3 protein is CASSPGQGINQPQHF. DNA for the CDR3: TGTGCCAGCTCACCCGGACAGGGGATAAATCAGCCCCAGCATTTT.